The 26 T cell receptor beta chains given below trace back to one sample, sequenced in a study of blood T cell repertoires in COVID-19. Data came from immunoSEQ multiplex PCR; TCRdb stores just in-frame clones and leaves some out. Of 200,000 to 300,000 clones listed, approximately 80% were seen once; the top ten hold about 2%. The sequencing input was peripheral blood. The receptors derive from a man aged 35-49 years who had recovered from COVID-19.

This clone was counted between two and nine times. This chain links TRBV5-1 with TRBJ2-7; unclear D gene. From germline, CDR1 is SGHRS and CDR2 YFSETQ. The length of the CDR3 is 14 residues. Trimming pared 2 bases from V and 5 bases from J, leaving 14 bases between. The CDR3 loop reads CASSFDIPLDEQYF. CDR3 DNA: TGCGCCAGCAGCTTTGACATCCCCCTTGACGAGCAGTACTTC.

The rearrangement links TRBV7-2 to TRBJ2-1; 11 bases are a match to TRBD2. The CDR3 totals 17 residues. Germline V lookup: CDR1 SGHTA, CDR2 FQGNSA. J gave up 4 bases and V 4 bases, and 9 bases lay outside the gene matches. The CDR3 nucleotides are TGTGCCAGCAGCTATAGTAGCGGGGGGGGAACGTACAATGAGCAGTTCTTC. It is translated as CASSYSSGGGTYNEQFF.

A word on this clone: The sample has other DNA sequences that encode this CDR3 too. The chain links TRBV18 to TRBJ1-2; unclear D gene. Germline V lookup: CDR1 KGHSH, CDR2 LQKENI. The CDR3 runs 13 residues. Trimming took off 2 bases at V and 8 bases at J, with 12 bases between the two ends. CDR3 region: CASSPSDTRGYTF. As DNA, the CDR3 is TGTGCCAGCTCACCATCCGACACCCGAGGCTACACCTTC.

The CDR3 nucleotides read TGTGCCAGCAGTTTTAGGGGGAGCAATCAGCCCCAGCATTTT. It is translated as CASSFRGSNQPQHF. V and J are TRBV27 and TRBJ1-5; possibly TRBD1 for D (6 bases). CDR1 is MNHEY, CDR2 SMNVEV, per germline (reference sequence). Trimming stripped 3 bases from V and 1 base from J, with 7 bases between. This CDR3 has 14 amino acids.

The chain employs TRBV7-8 and TRBJ1-5, with TRBD1 as a possible D gene (5 bases). Trimming removed 2 bases at V and 7 bases at J, with 9 bases between. The V gene's germline CDR1 is SGHVS and CDR2 FQNEAQ. The CDR3 has 13 amino acids. The CDR3 DNA follows: TGTGCCAGCAGCTTACGGGGGAAGCAGCCCCAGCATTTT. Its protein is CASSLRGKQPQHF.

The chain couples TRBV28 to TRBJ2-1; D possibly corresponds to TRBD2 (6 bases). V shed 7 bases and J shed 5 bases, with 12 bases lying between them. CDR1 is MDHEN and CDR2 is SYDVKM in the germline V gene. CDR3 size: 13 residues. CDR3 bases: TGTGCCAGCAATCTAGCGTGGGACAATGAGCAGTTCTTC. Its protein product is CASNLAWDNEQFF.

This chain uses TRBV15 with TRBJ1-2; D remains ambiguous. The germline V gene has CDR1 LNHNV and CDR2 YYDKDF (reference sequence). The CDR3 has 14 amino acids. V lost 1 base and J lost 4, with 10 bases in between. The CDR3 DNA sequence: TGTGCCACCAGCAGAGGAGAGAGAAGCTATGGCTACACCTTC. Residues: CATSRGERSYGYTF.

CDR3 amino acids: CASSRRRTRGETQYF. CDR3 in DNA: TGTGCCAGCAGCCGCAGAAGGACGCGGGGGGAGACCCAGTACTTC. This chain uses TRBV7-2 with TRBJ2-5, with TRBD2 matching 7 bases. The CDR3 contains 15 residues. V was clipped by 5 bases and J by 5 bases; unmatched bases: 11. In germline, CDR1 is SGHTA, CDR2 FQGNSA.

This clone was observed a handful of times. The chain recombines TRBV19 with TRBJ2-2; 7 positions agree with TRBD1. Germline CDR1 and CDR2: LNHDA and SQIVND (reference sequence). This CDR3 contains 18 residues. J was trimmed by 1 base and V by 3 bases; bases with no gene match: 11. The CDR3 DNA follows: TGTGCCAGTAGTATTGTTAGGGACAGAACCTTGAACACCGGGGAGCTGTTTTTT. It encodes CASSIVRDRTLNTGELFF.

The gene calls are TRBV11-2 and TRBJ2-7; TRBD2 might be the D (5 bases). This CDR3 has 13 residues. V lost 1 base and J 5 bases, leaving 9 bases between the germline ends. Germline values: CDR1 SGHAT, CDR2 FQNNGV. The CDR3 sequence: CASSLGGFNEQYF. The CDR3 bases are TGTGCCAGCAGCTTAGGAGGGTTTAACGAGCAGTACTTC.

The chain links TRBV10-3 to TRBJ2-2; TRBD2 aligns across 8 bases. Losses at the gene ends were 7 bases for V and 5 bases for J; bases not matched to a gene: 3. Germline values: CDR1 ENHRY, CDR2 SYGVKD. This CDR3 is built from 13 residues. CDR3 loop: CAITASGTGELFF. The DNA for the CDR3 is TGTGCCATCACGGCTAGCGGGACCGGGGAGCTGTTTTTT.

The chain links TRBV12-3 or TRBV12-4 to TRBJ2-7; 9 nucleotides line up with TRBD1. This CDR3 contains 13 residues. Germline trimming cut 5 bases from V and 5 bases from J; bases unmatched to any gene: 4. CDR3 residues: CASSTGGYNEQYF. CDR3 nucleotides: TGTGCCAGCAGTACAGGGGGCTACAACGAGCAGTACTTC.

The chain combines TRBV5-8 with TRBJ2-1; a weak D match, TRBD2 (5 bases). CDR1 is SGHTS and CDR2 is YDEGEE in the germline V gene. Between the trimmed V and J ends, which lost 1 base and 7 bases, there was a span of 21 bases. CDR3 length: 17 residues. DNA of the CDR3: TGTGCCAGCAGCTTGTTGGTTGCAGAATCGGGGTCGAATGAGCAGTTCTTC. This sequence encodes CASSLLVAESGSNEQFF. The variable domain in full, completed from reference TRBV5-8 and TRBJ2-1, reads EAGVTQSPTHLIKTRGQQATLRCSPISGHTSVYWYQQALGLGLQFLLWYDEGEERNRGNFPPRFSGRQFPNYSSELNVNALELEDSALYLCASSLLVAESGSNEQFFGPGTRLTVL.

This clone has only a few counts. V and J are TRBV7-2 and TRBJ2-1; 15 nucleotides match TRBD2. The CDR3 is 19 residues long. The germline V gene encodes CDR1 SGHTA and CDR2 FQGNSA. With 2 bases clipped from V and 7 bases from J, the junction kept 12 bases outside the gene matches. CDR3 DNA sequence: TGTGCCAGCAGCTTAATGCCAGCGGGACTAGCGGGGGGTAATAATGAGCAGTTCTTC. Amino acid sequence: CASSLMPAGLAGGNNEQFF.

The rearrangement uses TRBV15 and TRBJ1-6, with D unclear. The CDR3 totals 15 residues. The germline V gene encodes CDR1 LNHNV and CDR2 YYDKDF (reference sequence). Trimming shortened V by 0 bases and J by 9 bases, and 12 bases separated the two germline ends. The CDR3 is CATSRDPVGGSPLHF. The CDR3 region has the DNA TGTGCCACCAGCAGAGATCCAGTAGGCGGTTCACCCCTCCACTTT.

Many counts were recorded for this clone. The chain has TRBV4-1 and TRBJ1-5; no firm D call. Trimming took off 2 bases at V and 6 bases at J, with 8 bases between the two ends. This CDR3 is built from 13 residues. Germline V CDR1 and CDR2: MGHRA, YSYEKL. CDR3 residues: CASSQRPGQPQHF. CDR3 sequence (DNA): TGCGCCAGCAGCCAAAGGCCGGGTCAGCCCCAGCATTTT.

This chain links TRBV18 with TRBJ1-1; 7 bases align to TRBD1. V was pared by 0 bases and J by 0 bases, with 13 bases of the junction left unmatched. The germline V gene has CDR1 KGHSH and CDR2 LQKENI. The CDR3 extends over 19 amino acids. CDR3 in DNA: TGTGCCAGCTCACCACCTTTCAACAGGGGTACGAGATTGAACACTGAAGCTTTCTTT. Its protein is CASSPPFNRGTRLNTEAFF.

The chain couples TRBV11-2 to TRBJ2-4, with TRBD1 identical over 7 bases. Germline loops: CDR1 SGHAT, CDR2 FQNNGV. This CDR3 contains 15 residues. V lost 6 bases and J lost 1; bases outside the gene matches: 6. CDR3 sequence: CASRRPGQAKNIQYF. CDR3 bases: TGTGCCAGCAGACGTCCGGGACAGGCCAAAAACATTCAGTACTTC.

This clone was observed a single time. This chain connects TRBV5-1 to TRBJ2-6, with TRBD1 matching 11 bases. This CDR3 is 16 amino acids long. Germline CDR1 and CDR2: SGHRS and YFSETQ. V trimming: 4 bases; J trimming: 2 bases; junction bases outside the gene matches: 2. This CDR3 reads CASSGQGAAGANVLTF. The CDR3 nucleotides are TGCGCCAGCAGCGGACAGGGGGCTGCTGGGGCCAACGTCCTGACTTTC.

V and J are TRBV5-1 and TRBJ2-2, with 11 bases aligning to TRBD2. The V gene end was trimmed by 4 bases and the J gene end by 5 bases; junction bases not matched to a gene: 10. Germline V lookup: CDR1 SGHRS, CDR2 YFSETQ. There are 17 residues in the CDR3. This CDR3 is CASSTGGLAEYTGELFF. The CDR3 DNA sequence: TGCGCCAGCAGCACTGGGGGACTAGCGGAATATACCGGGGAGCTGTTTTTT.

The J gene is TRBJ1-1, the V gene TRBV5-6; 8 bases line up with TRBD1. V dropped 1 base and J dropped 4; count of bases not matched to a gene: 3. The CDR3 runs to 14 residues. The germline CDR1 and CDR2 sequences are SGHDT and YYEEEE. CDR3 loop: CASSLRQGFTEAFF. The DNA of the CDR3 is TGTGCCAGCAGCTTGAGACAGGGGTTCACTGAAGCTTTCTTT.

This clone appeared a single time. V and J are TRBV5-1 and TRBJ2-7; 11 nucleotides agree with TRBD1. CDR1 and CDR2 from the germline V gene are SGHRS and YFSETQ. The CDR3 covers 16 residues. V lost 4 bases, J lost 3 bases, and 9 bases stayed unmatched. The CDR3 coding sequence is TGCGCCAGCAGCCCGCCGGGACAGGGGGGTATCTACGAGCAGTACTTC. Translated, it gives CASSPPGQGGIYEQYF. Variable domain in full (rest from reference TRBV5-1 and TRBJ2-7): KAGVTQTPRYLIKTRGQQVTLSCSPISGHRSVSWYQQTPGQGLQFLFEYFSETQRNKGNFPGRFSGRQFSNSRSEMNVSTLELGDSALYLCASSPPGQGGIYEQYFGPGTRLTVT.

The CDR3 region is CASSQDSAGEGGELFF. The CDR3 DNA sequence: TGCGCCAGCAGCCAAGATTCCGCGGGAGAAGGCGGGGAGCTGTTTTTT. This sequence joins TRBV4-3 and TRBJ2-2, with 7 bases that match TRBD2. Germline CDR1 reads LGHNA; CDR2 reads YSLEER. The CDR3 loop spans 16 amino acids. Losses at the gene ends were 0 bases for V and 7 bases for J; bases not matched to a gene: 8.

The chain uses TRBV7-2 and TRBJ2-3, with TRBD1 identical over 8 bases. The CDR3 contains 16 residues. The trim removed 4 bases at V and 4 bases at J, leaving 10 bases unmatched. Germline CDR1 SGHTA, CDR2 FQGNSA. CDR3 in DNA: TGTGCCAGCAGCTGGCCCGGGACAGGTCAGGCAGATACGCAGTATTTT. Residues: CASSWPGTGQADTQYF.

V and J are TRBV11-2 and TRBJ2-3; 7 bases fit TRBD2. CDR3 length: 16 residues. With V trimmed by 2 bases and J by 1 base, 6 bases remained unmatched. In germline, CDR1 is SGHAT, CDR2 FQNNGV. The CDR3 loop reads CASSLSGGSGTDTQYF. CDR3 in DNA: TGTGCCAGCAGCTTATCCGGGGGGAGTGGCACAGATACGCAGTATTTT.

The gene calls are TRBV14 and TRBJ2-7, with D maybe TRBD1 (6 bases). The CDR3 extends over 16 amino acids. The ends were cut back, 0 bases at V and 0 bases at J, with 12 bases in the middle. The germline CDR1 and CDR2 sequences are SGHDN and FVKESK. This CDR3 reads CASSQEAGVSSYEQYF. The CDR3, as DNA: TGTGCCAGCAGCCAAGAGGCAGGGGTGAGCTCCTACGAGCAGTACTTC.